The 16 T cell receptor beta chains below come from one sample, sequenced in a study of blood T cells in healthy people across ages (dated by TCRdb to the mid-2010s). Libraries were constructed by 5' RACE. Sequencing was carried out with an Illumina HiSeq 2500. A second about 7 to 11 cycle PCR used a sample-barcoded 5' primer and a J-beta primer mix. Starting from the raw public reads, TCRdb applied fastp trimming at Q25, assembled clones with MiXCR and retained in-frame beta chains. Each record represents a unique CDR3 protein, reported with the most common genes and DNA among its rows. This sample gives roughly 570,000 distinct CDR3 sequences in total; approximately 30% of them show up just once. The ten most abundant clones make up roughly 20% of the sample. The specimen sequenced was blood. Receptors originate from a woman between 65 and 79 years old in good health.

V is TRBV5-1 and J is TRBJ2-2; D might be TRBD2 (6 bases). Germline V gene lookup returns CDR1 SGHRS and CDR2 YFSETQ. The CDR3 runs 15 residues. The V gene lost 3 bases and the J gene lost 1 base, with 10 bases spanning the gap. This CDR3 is CASSYRRENTGELFF. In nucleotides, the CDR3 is TGCGCCAGCAGCTACCGGCGGGAGAACACCGGGGAGCTGTTTTTT.

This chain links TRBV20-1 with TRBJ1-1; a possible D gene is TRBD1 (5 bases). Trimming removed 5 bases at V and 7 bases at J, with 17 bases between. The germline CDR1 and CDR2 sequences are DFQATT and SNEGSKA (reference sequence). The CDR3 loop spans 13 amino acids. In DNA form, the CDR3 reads TGCAGTGCTGACCACTATTCGACAGTTGAAGCTTTCTTT. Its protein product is CSADHYSTVEAFF.

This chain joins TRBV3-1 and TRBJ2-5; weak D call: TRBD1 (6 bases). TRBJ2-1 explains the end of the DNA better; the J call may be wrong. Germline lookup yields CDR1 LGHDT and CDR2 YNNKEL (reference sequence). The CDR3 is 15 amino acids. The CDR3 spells CASSQKTGRYNEQFF. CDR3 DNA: TGTGCCAGCAGCCAGAAAACAGGGAGATACAATGAGCAGTTCTTC.

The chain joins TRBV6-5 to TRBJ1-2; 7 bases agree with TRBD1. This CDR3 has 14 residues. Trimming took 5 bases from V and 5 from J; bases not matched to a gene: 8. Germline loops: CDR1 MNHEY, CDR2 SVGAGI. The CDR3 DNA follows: TGTGCCAGCAGTGAACAGGGGAATCGGTATGGCTACACCTTC. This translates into CASSEQGNRYGYTF.

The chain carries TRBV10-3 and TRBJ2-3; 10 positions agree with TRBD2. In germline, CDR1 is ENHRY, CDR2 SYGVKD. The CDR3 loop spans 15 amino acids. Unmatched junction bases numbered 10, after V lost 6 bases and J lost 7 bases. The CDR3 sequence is CAISDSGGAVNTQYF. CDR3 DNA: TGTGCCATCAGCGACAGCGGGGGGGCCGTGAATACGCAGTATTTT.

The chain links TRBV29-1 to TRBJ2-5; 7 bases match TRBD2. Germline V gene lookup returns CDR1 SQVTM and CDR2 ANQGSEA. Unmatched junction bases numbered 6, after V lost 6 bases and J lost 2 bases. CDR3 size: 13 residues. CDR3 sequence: CSVFRGVQETQYF. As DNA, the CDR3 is TGCAGCGTATTCCGGGGGGTTCAAGAGACCCAGTACTTC.

Here the CDR3 reads CSARESGLIYEQYF. CDR3 nucleotides: TGCAGTGCTAGAGAATCGGGTCTCATCTACGAGCAGTACTTC. The chain has TRBV20-1 and TRBJ2-7; D is undetermined. The V and J ends lost 0 bases and 3 bases respectively, with 12 bases between them. This CDR3 region has 14 residues. The germline V gene encodes CDR1 DFQATT and CDR2 SNEGSKA (reference sequence).

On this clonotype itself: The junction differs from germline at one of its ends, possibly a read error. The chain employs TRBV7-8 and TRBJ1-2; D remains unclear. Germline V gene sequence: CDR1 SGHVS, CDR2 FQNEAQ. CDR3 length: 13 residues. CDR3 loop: CASSLAIDYGNTF. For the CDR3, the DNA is TGTGCCAGCAGCTTAGCGATCGACTATGGCAACACCTTC.

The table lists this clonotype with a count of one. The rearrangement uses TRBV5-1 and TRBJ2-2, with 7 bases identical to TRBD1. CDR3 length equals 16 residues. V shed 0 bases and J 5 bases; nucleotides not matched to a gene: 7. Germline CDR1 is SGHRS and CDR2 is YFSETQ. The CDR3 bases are TGCGCCAGCAGCTTGGCGAGGGACAGCAGGACCGGGGAGCTGTTTTTT. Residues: CASSLARDSRTGELFF. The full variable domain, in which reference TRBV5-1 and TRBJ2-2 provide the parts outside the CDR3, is KAGVTQTPRYLIKTRGQQVTLSCSPISGHRSVSWYQQTPGQGLQFLFEYFSETQRNKGNFPGRFSGRQFSNSRSEMNVSTLELGDSALYLCASSLARDSRTGELFFGEGSRLTVL.

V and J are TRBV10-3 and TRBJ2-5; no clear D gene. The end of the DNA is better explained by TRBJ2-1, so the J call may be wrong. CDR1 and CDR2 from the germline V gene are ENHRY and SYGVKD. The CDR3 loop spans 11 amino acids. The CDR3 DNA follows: TGTGCCATCAGTGAGTATGGCGAGCAGTTCTTC. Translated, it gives CAISEYGEQFF.

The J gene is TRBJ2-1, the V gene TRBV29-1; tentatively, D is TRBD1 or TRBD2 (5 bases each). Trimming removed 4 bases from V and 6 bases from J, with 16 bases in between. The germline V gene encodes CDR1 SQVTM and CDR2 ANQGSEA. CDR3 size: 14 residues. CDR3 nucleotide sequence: TGCAGCGTTGTTCGGCAGGGAGATTTCAATGAGCAGTTCTTC. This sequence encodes CSVVRQGDFNEQFF.

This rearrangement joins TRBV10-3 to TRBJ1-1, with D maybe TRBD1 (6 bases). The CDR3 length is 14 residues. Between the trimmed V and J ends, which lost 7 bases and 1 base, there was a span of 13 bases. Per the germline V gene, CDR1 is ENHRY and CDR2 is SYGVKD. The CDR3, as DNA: TGTGCCATCACCGAGACGACAGGGAACACTGAAGCTTTCTTT. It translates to CAITETTGNTEAFF.

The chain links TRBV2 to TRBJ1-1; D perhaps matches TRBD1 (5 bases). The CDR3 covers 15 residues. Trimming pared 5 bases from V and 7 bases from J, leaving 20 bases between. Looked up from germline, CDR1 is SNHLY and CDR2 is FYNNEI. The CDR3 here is CASSPYRPRNGEAFF. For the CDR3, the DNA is TGTGCCAGCAGTCCCTACAGGCCCAGGAACGGTGAAGCTTTCTTT.

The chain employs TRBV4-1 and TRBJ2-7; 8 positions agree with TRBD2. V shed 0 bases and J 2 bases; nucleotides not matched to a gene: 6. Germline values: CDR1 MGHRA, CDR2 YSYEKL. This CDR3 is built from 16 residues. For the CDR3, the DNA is TGCGCCAGCAGCCAAGAGGGCCCGGGGGGGCCCTACGAGCAGTACTTC. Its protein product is CASSQEGPGGPYEQYF.

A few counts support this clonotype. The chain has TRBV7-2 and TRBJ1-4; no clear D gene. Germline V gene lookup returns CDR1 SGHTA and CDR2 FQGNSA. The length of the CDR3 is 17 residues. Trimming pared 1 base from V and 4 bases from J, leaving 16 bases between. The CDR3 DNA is TGTGCCAGCAGCTTAGGCCCGGACCCCGGAAGTAATGAAAAACTGTTTTTT. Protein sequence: CASSLGPDPGSNEKLFF. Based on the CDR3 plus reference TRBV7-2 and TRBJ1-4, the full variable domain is GAGVSQSPSNKVTEKGKDVELRCDPISGHTALYWYRQSLGQGLEFLIYFQGNSAPDKSGLPSDRFSAERTGGSVSTLTIQRTQQEDSAVYLCASSLGPDPGSNEKLFFGSGTQLSVL.

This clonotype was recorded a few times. CDR3 amino acids: CASSYGGLIAETQYF. DNA of the CDR3: TGTGCCAGCAGCTACGGCGGCTTGATCGCGGAGACCCAGTACTTC. The chain has TRBV6-5 and TRBJ2-5; D is undetermined. The CDR3 runs to 15 residues. CDR1 is MNHEY and CDR2 is SVGAGI in the germline V gene. Trimming pared 6 bases from V and 5 bases from J, leaving 19 bases between.